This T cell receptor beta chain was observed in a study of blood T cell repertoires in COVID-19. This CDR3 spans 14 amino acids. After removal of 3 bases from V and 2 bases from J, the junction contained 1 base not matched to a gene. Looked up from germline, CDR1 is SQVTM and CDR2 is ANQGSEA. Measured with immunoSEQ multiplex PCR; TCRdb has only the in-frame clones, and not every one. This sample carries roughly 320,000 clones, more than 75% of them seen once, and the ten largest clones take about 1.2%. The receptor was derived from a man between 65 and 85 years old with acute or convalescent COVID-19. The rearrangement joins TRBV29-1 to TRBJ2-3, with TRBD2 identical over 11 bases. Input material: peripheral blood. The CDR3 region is CSVETSGNTDTQYF. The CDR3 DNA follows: TGCAGCGTTGAGACTAGCGGGAACACAGATACGCAGTATTTT.